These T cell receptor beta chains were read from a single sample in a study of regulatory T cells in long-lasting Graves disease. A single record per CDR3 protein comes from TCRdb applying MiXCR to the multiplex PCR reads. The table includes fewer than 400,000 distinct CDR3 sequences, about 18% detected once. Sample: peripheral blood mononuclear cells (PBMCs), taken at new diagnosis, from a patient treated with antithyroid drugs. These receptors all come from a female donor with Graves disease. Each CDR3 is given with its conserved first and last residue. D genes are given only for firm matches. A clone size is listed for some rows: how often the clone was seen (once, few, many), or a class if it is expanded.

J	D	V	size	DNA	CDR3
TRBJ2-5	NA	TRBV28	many	TGTGCCAGCAGCGACGGAGGCCAAGAGACCCAGTACTTC	CASSDGGQETQYF
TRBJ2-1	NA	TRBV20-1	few	TGCAGTGCTACAAATAACAGGGATAGTATGAATGAGCAGTTCTTC	CSATNNRDSMNEQFF
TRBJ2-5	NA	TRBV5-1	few	TGCGCCAGCAGCTTGGCGTCAGGGATTTCGGAGACCCAGTACTTC	CASSLASGISETQYF
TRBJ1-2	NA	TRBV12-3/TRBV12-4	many	TGTGCCAGCATAGGGGGAAGAGGCTACACCTTC	CASIGGRGYTF
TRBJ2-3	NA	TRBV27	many	TGTGCCAGCAGTCTTTCCTTAGTAGATACGCAGTATTTT	CASSLSLVDTQYF
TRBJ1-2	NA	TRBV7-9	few	TGTGCCAGTGGGCGGGAGGACTTCTATGGCTACACCTTC	CASGREDFYGYTF
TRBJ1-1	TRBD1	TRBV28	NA	TGTGCCAGCAGTACAGACGGGACAGTAAAAGCTTTCTTT	CASSTDGTVKAFF
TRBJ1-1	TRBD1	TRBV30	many	TGTGCCTGGAGTCGCTCAGGGGGGCCTGAAGCTTTCTTT	CAWSRSGGPEAFF
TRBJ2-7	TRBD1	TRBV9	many	TGTGCCAGCAGCCCACAGACAGGGGGCCCCTACGAGCAGTACTTC	CASSPQTGGPYEQYF
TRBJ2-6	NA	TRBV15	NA	TGTGCCACCAGCAGGGCGTGGGCCAACGTCCTGACTTTC	CATSRAWANVLTF
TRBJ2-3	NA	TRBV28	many	TGTGCCAGCAGTGAAGGGAGTGGGTTAACAGATACGCAGTATTTT	CASSEGSGLTDTQYF
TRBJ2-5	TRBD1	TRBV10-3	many	TGTGCCATCAGTGCCATAACAGGGGGCCAGGAGACCCAGTACTTC	CAISAITGGQETQYF
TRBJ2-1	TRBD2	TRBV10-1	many	TGCGCCAGCAGTCACGGGACTAGCGTCCAAAGCTCCTACAATGAGCAGTTCTTC	CASSHGTSVQSSYNEQFF
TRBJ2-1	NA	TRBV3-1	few	TGTGCCAGCAGCCAAGATGGGGGCTTAGGAGAGCAGTTCTTC	CASSQDGGLGEQFF
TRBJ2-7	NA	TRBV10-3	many	TGTGCCATCAGTGAGGGGGACCCCTCCTACGAGCAGTACTTC	CAISEGDPSYEQYF
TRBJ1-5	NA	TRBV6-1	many	TGTGCCAGCAGTGAAGGGCGGGGTCAGCCCCAGCATTTT	CASSEGRGQPQHF
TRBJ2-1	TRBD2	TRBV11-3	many	TGTGCCAGCAGCTCACCTAGCGGGAGGCCGTCTGTTGAGCAGTTCTTC	CASSSPSGRPSVEQFF
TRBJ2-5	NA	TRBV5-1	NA	TGCGCCAGCAGCTTGACGGCCCTAGCGCCGGGGGAGACCCAGTACTTC	CASSLTALAPGETQYF
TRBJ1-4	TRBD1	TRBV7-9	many	TGTGCCAGCAGCATCCCCGCCGGGACAGGGGAAGAAAAACTGTTTTTT	CASSIPAGTGEEKLFF
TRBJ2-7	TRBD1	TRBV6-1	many	TGTGCCAGCAGGCCGGGACAGAATCTATACGAGCAGTACTTC	CASRPGQNLYEQYF
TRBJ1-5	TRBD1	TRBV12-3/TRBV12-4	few	TGTGCCAGCAGCCTACAGGGGGAGTATCAGCCCCAGCATTTT	CASSLQGEYQPQHF
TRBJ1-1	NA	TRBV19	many	TGTGCCAGTAGTATGAGGGAGAACACTGAAGCTTTCTTT	CASSMRENTEAFF
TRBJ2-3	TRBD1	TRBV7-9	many	TGTGCCAGCCTCGGACAGGCGACAGATACGCAGTATTTT	CASLGQATDTQYF
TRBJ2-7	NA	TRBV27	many	TGTGCCAGCAGCCTTGGGGTGGGGGACTCCTACGAGCAGTACTTC	CASSLGVGDSYEQYF
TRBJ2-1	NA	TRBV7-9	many	TGTGCCAGCAGCTTACCTCTAGGGGAGAATGAGCAGTTCTTC	CASSLPLGENEQFF
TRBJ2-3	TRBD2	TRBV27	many	TGTGCCAGCGCCGAAGACGGGAGGGGCACAGATACGCAGTATTTT	CASAEDGRGTDTQYF
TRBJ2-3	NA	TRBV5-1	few	TGCGCCAGCAGCCTCAGGGGTCAAAGGAGCACAGATACGCAGTATTTT	CASSLRGQRSTDTQYF
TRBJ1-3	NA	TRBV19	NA	TGTGCCACCCGTGAGGGGGGAGCGTACACCATATATTTT	CATREGGAYTIYF
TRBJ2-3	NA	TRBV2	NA	TGTGCCAGCAGTGCCCGGGGCCCCTCGGCAGATACGCAGTATTTT	CASSARGPSADTQYF
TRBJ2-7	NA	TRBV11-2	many	TGTGCCAGCAGCTTAGCCACCTGGACTCCTTACGAGCAGTACTTC	CASSLATWTPYEQYF
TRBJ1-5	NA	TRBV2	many	TGTGCCAGCAAAGAAACAGGTCCGAATCAGCCCCAGCATTTT	CASKETGPNQPQHF
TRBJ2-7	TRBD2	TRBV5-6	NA	TGTGCCAGCAGCCACGGGGGACTAGCGTTCTACGAGCAGTACTTC	CASSHGGLAFYEQYF
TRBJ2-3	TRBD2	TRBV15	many	TGTGCCACCAGCAGAGGTTCACTAGCGGGAGCAGATACGCAGTATTTT	CATSRGSLAGADTQYF